Below are 20 T cell receptor beta chains sequenced from a single sample in a study of cytomegalovirus exposure and HLA in healthy donors. Both 60 Vbeta primers and 13 Jbeta primers went into the PCR. Sequenced by immunoSEQ multiplex PCR; TCRdb stores in-frame clones only, minus some. The sample contains about 130,000 clones, approximately 80% of which appear only once. Sequenced sample: PBMCs. These TCRs come from a woman between 40 and 55 years old in good health and CMV-seronegative.

This chain connects TRBV5-4 to TRBJ2-7, with a weak D call TRBD1 (6 bases). The ends were cut back, 1 base at V and 0 bases at J, with 14 bases in the middle. Germline assignment: CDR1 SGHNT and CDR2 YYREEE (reference sequence). CDR3 length: 16 amino acids. This chain's CDR3 is CASSLLGAPSSYEQYF. The CDR3 nucleotides are TGTGCCAGCAGCTTGTTGGGGGCTCCTAGCTCCTACGAGCAGTACTTC.

This clone was seen a few times. The genes are TRBV18 and TRBJ1-1; possibly TRBD1 for D (6 bases). Trimming stripped 5 bases from V and 7 bases from J, with 11 bases between. There are 12 residues in the CDR3. Per germline, CDR1 KGHSH and CDR2 LQKENI. CDR3 in DNA: TGTGCCAGCTCAAGTACAGGGTATGAAGCTTTCTTT. Its protein product is CASSSTGYEAFF.

V gene TRBV7-9 combines with J gene TRBJ2-5, with 7 bases matching TRBD1. The CDR3 is 16 amino acids. J lost 0 bases, V lost 4 bases, and 8 bases had no gene match. The germline V gene encodes CDR1 SEHNR and CDR2 FQNEAQ (reference sequence). The CDR3 DNA reads TGTGCCAGCAGCTCATCCGGGACAGTGTACCAAGAGACCCAGTACTTC. Encoded protein: CASSSSGTVYQETQYF.

J is TRBJ2-1 and V is TRBV13, with TRBD1 matching over 7 bases. J lost 5 bases, V lost 6 bases, and 7 bases had no gene match. The CDR3 covers 14 residues. CDR1 PRHDT and CDR2 FYEKMQ come from the germline V gene (reference sequence). CDR3 in DNA: TGTGCCAGCAGTTCCAGGGGGAGAAACAATGAGCAGTTCTTC. As protein: CASSSRGRNNEQFF.

This clone has only one observation. V and J are TRBV10-3 and TRBJ1-1; 7 nucleotides agree with TRBD1. CDR3 length equals 13 residues. CDR1 is ENHRY, CDR2 SYGVKD, per germline. V gave up 7 bases and J gave up 0 bases; unmatched junction bases: 2. The chain's CDR3 is CAIKGAMNTEAFF. CDR3 DNA: TGTGCCATCAAGGGGGCGATGAACACTGAAGCTTTCTTT.

This chain joins TRBV7-8 and TRBJ2-5, with D perhaps matching TRBD1 (6 bases). Trimming shortened V by 6 bases and J by 0 bases, and 14 bases separated the two germline ends. The CDR3 consists of 15 residues. Germline V gene sequence: CDR1 SGHVS, CDR2 FQNEAQ. This CDR3 reads CASSYWDIYQETQYF. CDR3 nucleotide sequence: TGTGCCAGCAGTTATTGGGACATTTACCAAGAGACCCAGTACTTC.

The chain combines TRBV12-2 with TRBJ1-4. TRBV12-2 is marked as a pseudogene. The CDR3 runs 18 residues. The CDR3 DNA follows: TGTGCAAGTCGCTTAGGGGGCGGGGCTCGGAGGAGAGTTGAAAAACTGTTTTTT. It is translated as CASRLGGGARRRVEKLFF.

This clone is a singleton in its sample. The chain is built from TRBV25-1 and TRBJ1-5; TRBD1 is a possible D gene (5 bases). The germline V and J ends were trimmed by 7 bases and 0 bases, with 10 bases remaining between them. This CDR3 spans 14 amino acids. Germline CDR1 MGHDK, CDR2 SYGVNS. The CDR3 reads CASKGQGSNQPQHF. The DNA for the CDR3 is TGTGCCAGCAAAGGGCAGGGTAGCAATCAGCCCCAGCATTTT.

The chain couples TRBV7-3 to TRBJ1-1, with TRBD1 matching 9 bases. Germline CDR1 SGHTA, CDR2 FQGTGA. This CDR3 contains 16 residues. V gave up 5 bases and J gave up 6 bases; unmatched junction bases: 13. The CDR3 DNA follows: TGTGCCAGCAGCCAAACAGGGGGCATGGGATCCGCTGAAGCTTTCTTT. As protein: CASSQTGGMGSAEAFF.

The chain combines TRBV19 with TRBJ1-6; D gene unclear. Deletions cut 4 bases from V and 4 bases from J, with 14 bases between. Germline assignment: CDR1 LNHDA and CDR2 SQIVND (reference sequence). The CDR3 runs 16 residues. CDR3 DNA sequence: TGTGCCAGTAGTACTACCCTGGGAGGGTATAATTCACCCCTCCACTTT. It yields the protein CASSTTLGGYNSPLHF.

The chain links TRBV6-1 to TRBJ2-3; D not resolved. Germline CDR1 and CDR2: MNHNS and SASEGT. CDR3 size: 14 residues. The V end was cut by 4 bases, the J end by 2 bases, with 10 bases between. CDR3 protein: CASSGGLLTDTQYF. CDR3 nucleotide sequence: TGTGCCAGCAGTGGAGGATTACTCACAGATACGCAGTATTTT.

This rearrangement joins TRBV28 to TRBJ2-3; 7 bases fit TRBD1. Germline values: CDR1 MDHEN, CDR2 SYDVKM. The length of the CDR3 is 14 residues. The J segment lost 3 bases and the V segment lost 5 bases, leaving 5 bases of the junction unmatched. As DNA, the CDR3 is TGTGCCAGCAGTGGGGACAGAAGAACAGATACGCAGTATTTT. Residues: CASSGDRRTDTQYF.

This clone was picked up one time. This chain connects TRBV11-3 to TRBJ1-1, with unresolved D. Germline CDR1 SGHNT, CDR2 YENEEA. The CDR3 totals 13 residues. Trimming removed 3 bases from V and 4 bases from J, with 9 bases in between. The DNA for the CDR3 is TGTGCCAGCAGCTTCAACGTCGGCACTGAAGCTTTCTTT. It yields the protein CASSFNVGTEAFF.

The rearrangement uses TRBV28 and TRBJ2-2; weak D call: TRBD2 (7 bases). CDR3 size: 15 residues. The V end lost 5 bases, the J end lost 4 bases, and 14 bases lay between the germline ends. The V gene's germline CDR1 is MDHEN and CDR2 SYDVKM. CDR3 in amino acids: CASSIPRGGTGELFF. As DNA, the CDR3 is TGTGCCAGCAGTATCCCAAGGGGGGGCACCGGGGAGCTGTTTTTT.

This clone occurred a few times. At one of its ends the junction is not consistent with the germline gene, which may arise from a read error. The chain carries TRBV5-1 and TRBJ2-6; TRBD1 matches 8 bases. The CDR3 consists of 18 residues. Germline CDR1 SGHRS, CDR2 YFSETQ. CDR3 DNA sequence: TGCGCCAGCAGCTTATCCCGGACAGGGACATCCGGGGCCAACGGCCTGACTTTC. It specifies CASSLSRTGTSGANGLTF.

This clone occurred once. The rearrangement links TRBV18 to TRBJ1-2; 10 bases agree with TRBD1. Germline loops: CDR1 KGHSH, CDR2 LQKENI. The CDR3 runs 15 residues. With 3 bases clipped from V and 3 bases from J, the junction kept 4 bases outside the gene matches. This CDR3 is CASSPGTGVDYGYTF. The CDR3 DNA is TGTGCCAGCTCACCCGGGACAGGGGTCGACTATGGCTACACCTTC.

The V call is TRBV28, the J call TRBJ2-5; 7 bases map to TRBD2. The CDR3 has 12 amino acids. V lost 3 bases and J lost 10; bases outside the gene matches: 5. Per germline, CDR1 MDHEN and CDR2 SYDVKM. CDR3 bases: TGTGCCAGCAGTTTGCGGGGGTGGGACCAGTACTTC. It encodes CASSLRGWDQYF.

The chain combines TRBV7-9 with TRBJ1-2; 8 nucleotides align to TRBD1. Unmatched junction bases numbered 16, after V lost 5 bases and J lost 8 bases. The CDR3 runs to 16 residues. In germline, CDR1 is SEHNR, CDR2 FQNEAQ (reference sequence). CDR3 nucleotide sequence: TGTGCCAGCAGCCCTATGACCCAGGGACAGGATTTAGGCTACACCTTC. Protein sequence: CASSPMTQGQDLGYTF. The full variable domain, its missing parts supplied by reference TRBV7-9 and TRBJ1-2, is DTGVSQNPRHKITKRGQNVTFRCDPISEHNRLYWYRQTLGQGPEFLTYFQNEAQLEKSRLLSDRFSAERPKGSFSTLEIQRTEQGDSAMYLCASSPMTQGQDLGYTFGSGTRLTVV.

Details on this clone: An end of the junction differs from the germline gene, which may be a read error. The identical CDR3 is also encoded by other nucleotide sequences in the sample. The chain uses TRBV28 and TRBJ2-5; the D gene is possibly TRBD1 (5 bases). The CDR3 is 16 residues long. The germline V gene has CDR1 MDHEN and CDR2 SYDVKM. CDR3 sequence (DNA): TGCGCCAGCAGTTTGCCCAGTTTACAGGTCCTGGAGACCCAGTACTTC. It specifies CASSLPSLQVLETQYF.

Of note for this clone: A junction boundary mismatches the germline segment, possibly from a read error. The chain employs TRBV10-2 and TRBJ2-2; tentative D call: TRBD1 (6 bases). The length of the CDR3 is 14 residues. Germline V gene sequence: CDR1 WSHSY, CDR2 SAAADI. The CDR3 DNA sequence: TGCGCCAGCAGGGCCGGGACAATCACCAGGGAGCTGTTTTTT. Translation: CASRAGTITRELFF.